Sequencing of this T cell receptor (beta chain) was carried out in a study of T-cell memory formation after mild COVID-19. The V gene's germline CDR1 is MGHDK and CDR2 SYGVNS. This CDR3 comprises 14 residues. Trimming cost V 2 bases and J 2 bases, with 9 bases left between them. TCRdb used MiXCR to reprocess the 5' RACE reads, holding one entry per CDR3 protein. The data show 350,000 to 500,000 distinct CDR3 sequences, 20% seen once. This receptor was identified in an adult woman who had mild COVID-19 (a few samples of this study predate the infection). Cell type and time point are not known. Input material: PBMCs or a T cell subset sorted from them (not recorded which). The chain joins TRBV25-1 to TRBJ1-2, with D maybe TRBD1 (6 bases). Here the CDR3 reads CASSEGRGNYGYTF. CDR3 nucleotides: TGTGCCAGCAGTGAAGGCAGGGGCAACTATGGCTACACCTTC.